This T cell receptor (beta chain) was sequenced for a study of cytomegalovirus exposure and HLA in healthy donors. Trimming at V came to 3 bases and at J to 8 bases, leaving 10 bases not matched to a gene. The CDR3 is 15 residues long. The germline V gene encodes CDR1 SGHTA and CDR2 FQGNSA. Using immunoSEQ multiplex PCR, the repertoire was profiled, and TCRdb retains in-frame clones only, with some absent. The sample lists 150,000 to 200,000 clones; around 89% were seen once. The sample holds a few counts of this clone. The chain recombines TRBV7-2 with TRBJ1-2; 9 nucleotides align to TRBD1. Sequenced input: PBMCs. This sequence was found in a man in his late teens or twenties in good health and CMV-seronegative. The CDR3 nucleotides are TGTGCCAGCAGCTTGGACCGAGGGACAGGGCAAGGCTACACCTTC. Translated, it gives CASSLDRGTGQGYTF.